This TCR beta chain is from a study of blood T cell repertoires in COVID-19. Study at large: COVID-19 samples from acute and convalescent phases originated in the United States, Italy and Spain. In each case, the material was cDNA or gDNA derived from T cells, B-cell-depleted T cells, or PBMCs.

Authors' processing steps: The authors estimated nucleated cell counts from reference gene primer amplification. Clones were read by immunoSEQ multiplex PCR, and TCRdb kept only the in-frame ones, dropping some. V and J calls plus clone size are reproduced from that table; the DNA served to infer D and trimming. The sample records about 200,000 clones, approximately 86% being singletons. V was clipped by 12 bases and J by 1 base, with 11 bases between them. The germline V gene encodes CDR1 KGHDR and CDR2 SFDVKD. There are 13 residues in the CDR3. The sample was peripheral blood. The genes are TRBV24-1 and TRBJ2-2; a possible D gene is TRBD2 (5 bases). This clonotype was obtained from a man aged 18 to 35 with active or convalescent COVID-19. The CDR3 reads CASSGLNTGELFF. The DNA for the CDR3 is TGTGCCTCGTCGGGATTGAACACCGGGGAGCTGTTTTTT.